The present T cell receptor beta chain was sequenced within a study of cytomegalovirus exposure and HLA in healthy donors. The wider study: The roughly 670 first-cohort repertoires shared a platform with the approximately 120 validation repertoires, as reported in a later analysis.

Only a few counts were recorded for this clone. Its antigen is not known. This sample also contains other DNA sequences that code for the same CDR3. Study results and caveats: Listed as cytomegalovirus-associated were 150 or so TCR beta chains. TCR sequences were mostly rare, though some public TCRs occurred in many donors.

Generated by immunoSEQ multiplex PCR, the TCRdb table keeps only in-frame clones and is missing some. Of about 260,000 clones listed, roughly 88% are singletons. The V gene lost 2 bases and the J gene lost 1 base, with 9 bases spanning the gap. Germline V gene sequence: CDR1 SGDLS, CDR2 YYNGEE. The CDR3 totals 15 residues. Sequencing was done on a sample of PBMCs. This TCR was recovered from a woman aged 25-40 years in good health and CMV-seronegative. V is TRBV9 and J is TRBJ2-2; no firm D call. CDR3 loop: CASSVGGMNTGELFF. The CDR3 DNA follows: TGTGCCAGCAGCGTGGGCGGAATGAACACCGGGGAGCTGTTTTTT.